This record looks at one TCR beta chain sequence and its context. Germline CDR1 SGHRS, CDR2 YFSETQ. The CDR3 spans 14 residues. After removal of 2 bases from V and 7 bases from J, the junction contained 4 bases not matched to a gene. The data derive from a study of blood T cell repertoires in COVID-19. Study in general: Acute and convalescent COVID-19 specimens originated in the United States, Italy and Spain. Sources were T cells, B-cell-depleted T cells, or PBMCs; the material itself was cDNA or gDNA.

As originally analysed: Cell counts per sample came from amplifying reference gene primers. Sequencing used immunoSEQ multiplex PCR; TCRdb keeps in-frame clones, though not all of them. The DNA gave D and trimming, while V, J and clone size come from that table. The table shows 57,000 or so clones, with about 78% occurring only once. This TCR came from a man aged 50-60 years with active or convalescent COVID-19. V usage is TRBV5-1 and J usage is TRBJ2-1; 9 bases agree with TRBD1. Sample: peripheral blood. This CDR3 is CASSFPGQGNEQFF. For the CDR3, the DNA is TGCGCCAGCAGCTTCCCGGGACAGGGTAATGAGCAGTTCTTC.